This TCR beta chain was sequenced in a study of cytomegalovirus exposure and HLA in healthy donors. General study points: A later analysis showed TCR association rates differing by HLA locus, peaking at DRB1 and lowest at HLA-C.

The primer mix had 60 Vbeta and 13 Jbeta primers. Data came from immunoSEQ multiplex PCR; TCRdb stores just in-frame clones and leaves some out. Among about 160,000 clones listed, approximately 80% were seen once. A remark on this clone: Its antigen is not identified.

Trimming shortened V by 1 base and J by 2 bases, and 15 bases separated the two germline ends. The CDR3 covers 17 residues. Per germline, CDR1 SEHNR and CDR2 FQNEAQ (reference sequence). V is TRBV7-9 and J is TRBJ1-3; D unclear. This TCR was sampled from a male donor in good health and CMV-seropositive. The sample taken for sequencing was PBMCs. CDR3 residues: CASSLVIGETPGNTIYF. CDR3 coding DNA: TGTGCCAGCAGCTTAGTTATCGGGGAAACCCCTGGAAACACCATATATTTT. The entire variable domain, with the rest obtained from reference TRBV7-9 and TRBJ1-3, is as follows: DTGVSQNPRHKITKRGQNVTFRCDPISEHNRLYWYRQTLGQGPEFLTYFQNEAQLEKSRLLSDRFSAERPKGSFSTLEIQRTEQGDSAMYLCASSLVIGETPGNTIYFGEGSWLTVV.